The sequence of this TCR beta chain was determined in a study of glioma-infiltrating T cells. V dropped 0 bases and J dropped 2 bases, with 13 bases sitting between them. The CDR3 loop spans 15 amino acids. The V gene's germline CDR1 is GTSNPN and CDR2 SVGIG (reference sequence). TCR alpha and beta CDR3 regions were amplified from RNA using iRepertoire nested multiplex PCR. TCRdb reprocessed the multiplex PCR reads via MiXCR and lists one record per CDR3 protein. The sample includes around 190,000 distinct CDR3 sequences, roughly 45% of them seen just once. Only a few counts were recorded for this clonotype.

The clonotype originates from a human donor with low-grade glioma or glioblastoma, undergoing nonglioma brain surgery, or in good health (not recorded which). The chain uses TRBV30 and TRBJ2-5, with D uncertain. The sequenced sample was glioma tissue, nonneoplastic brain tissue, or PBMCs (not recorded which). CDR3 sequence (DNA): TGTGCCTGGAGTGTACCAGTCCCACTTCAAGAGACCCAGTACTTC. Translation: CAWSVPVPLQETQYF.